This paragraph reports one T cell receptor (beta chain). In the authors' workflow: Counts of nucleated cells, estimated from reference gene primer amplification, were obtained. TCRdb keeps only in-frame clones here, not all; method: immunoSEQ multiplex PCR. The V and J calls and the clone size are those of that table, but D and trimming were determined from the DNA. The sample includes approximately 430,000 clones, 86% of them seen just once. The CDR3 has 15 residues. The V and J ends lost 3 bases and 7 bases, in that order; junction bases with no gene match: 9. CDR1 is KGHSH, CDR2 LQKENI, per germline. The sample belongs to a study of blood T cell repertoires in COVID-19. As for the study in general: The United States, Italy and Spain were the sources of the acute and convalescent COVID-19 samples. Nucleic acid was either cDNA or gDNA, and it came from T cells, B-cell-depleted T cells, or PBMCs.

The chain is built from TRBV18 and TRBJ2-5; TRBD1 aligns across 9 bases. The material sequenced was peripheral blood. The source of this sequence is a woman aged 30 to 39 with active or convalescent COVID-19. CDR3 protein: CASSPGTGSRRTQYF. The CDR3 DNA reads TGTGCCAGCTCACCCGGGACAGGGAGTCGACGGACCCAGTACTTC. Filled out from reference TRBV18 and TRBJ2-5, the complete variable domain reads NAGVMQNPRHLVRRRGQEARLRCSPMKGHSHVYWYRQLPEEGLKFMVYLQKENIIDESGMPKERFSAEFPKEGPSILRIQQVVRGDSAAYFCASSPGTGSRRTQYFGPGTRLLVL.